This T cell receptor (beta chain) is drawn from a study of blood T cell repertoires in COVID-19 (dated by TCRdb to 2018 to 2020). In terms of the full investigation: Samples from collaborators originated in the United States, Italy and Spain and spanned both the acute and convalescent phases of COVID-19. The prospective study material was composed of cDNA or gDNA derived from T cells, B-cell-depleted T cells, or PBMCs. Subjects who had been exposed to COVID-19, were actively infected with it, or had recovered from it provided the deeply sampled blood TCRbeta repertoires that made up the dataset. The repertoires were made available in a free public database intended to serve as a resource for research on the immune response to SARS-CoV-2. Samples came from the ongoing ImmuneRACE study (first 160 participants) plus 1,254 subjects from 6 global collaborators. Sample metadata almost always included a de-identified subject ID, COVID-19 status, age in years and sex. Where HLA class I and class II types were available, the types were taken from metadata supplied by the sample provider, not from assay-based typing.

The immunoSEQ Assay, a bias-controlled multiplex PCR, was used to amplify TCRbeta CDR3 regions from genomic DNA. Regarding the original processing steps: Nucleated cell counts per sample were estimated from amplification of reference gene primers within the assay. Sequence reads were collapsed and filtered to measure the absolute abundance of every unique TCRbeta CDR3 rearrangement. For each sample, productive Simpson clonality was calculated by taking the square root of Simpson's diversity index across productive rearrangements. TCRdb stores this immuneACCESS table with in-frame sequences only. Part of the clones is absent; in the studies checked, under half of the shortfall reflects unresolved V genes, and no reason is known for the rest. The DNA was the basis for D and trimming; V, J and clone size are from that table. This sample comprises under 75,000 clones, about 86% of them detected only once. Clones ranked in the top ten supply under 20% of the sample.

Each collaborating institution followed its own protocols to collect whole blood in K2EDTA tubes. For TCRbeta analysis, collaborators shipped samples in one of three forms: frozen whole blood, isolated PBMCs, or DNA extracted from either of those sample types. This clone appeared a single time. No antigen is known for it. No much larger clonotype is one base removed from it; base qualities were not supplied. Summary of the overall study and its limitations: Clinical and demographic metadata were provided uncurated, with the amount varying by source and participant.

The CDR3 has 13 amino acids, counting the end cysteine and phenylalanine. CDR3 DNA only is kept here, 39 bases in frame from base 1. In the germline V gene, CDR1 corresponds to SGHTA and CDR2 to FQGNSA. The V end loses 8 bases and the J end loses 1 base, and a stretch of 11 bases separates them. The rearrangement combines TRBV7-2 with TRBJ1-1, and possibly TRBD1, on 5 matching bases. The origin of this receptor is an elderly woman with active COVID-19. The sequenced material came from peripheral blood. CDR3 reads: CASHQGQNTEAFF. The nucleotide sequence reads as follows: TGTGCCAGCCACCAAGGACAGAACACTGAAGCTTTCTTT.